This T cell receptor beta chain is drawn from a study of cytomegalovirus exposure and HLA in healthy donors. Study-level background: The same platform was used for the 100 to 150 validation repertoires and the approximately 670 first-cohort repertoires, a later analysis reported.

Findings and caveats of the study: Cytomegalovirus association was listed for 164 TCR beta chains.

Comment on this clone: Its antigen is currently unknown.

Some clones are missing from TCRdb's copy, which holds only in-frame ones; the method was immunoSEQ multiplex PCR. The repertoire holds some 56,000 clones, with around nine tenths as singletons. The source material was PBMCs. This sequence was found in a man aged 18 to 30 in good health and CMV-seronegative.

The CDR3 spells CASSPGTGNTGELFF. The DNA for the CDR3 is TGTGCCAGCTCTCCCGGGACAGGGAACACCGGGGAGCTGTTTTTT. The chain is built from TRBV18 and TRBJ2-2, with 8 bases lining up with TRBD1. V lost 6 bases to trimming and J lost 1 base; unmatched junction nucleotides: 4. The CDR3 totals 15 residues. Germline V gives CDR1 KGHSH, CDR2 LQKENI. Looking up the rest from reference TRBV18 and TRBJ2-2 gives the full variable domain: NAGVMQNPRHLVRRRGQEARLRCSPMKGHSHVYWYRQLPEEGLKFMVYLQKENIIDESGMPKERFSAEFPKEGPSILRIQQVVRGDSAAYFCASSPGTGNTGELFFGEGSRLTVL.